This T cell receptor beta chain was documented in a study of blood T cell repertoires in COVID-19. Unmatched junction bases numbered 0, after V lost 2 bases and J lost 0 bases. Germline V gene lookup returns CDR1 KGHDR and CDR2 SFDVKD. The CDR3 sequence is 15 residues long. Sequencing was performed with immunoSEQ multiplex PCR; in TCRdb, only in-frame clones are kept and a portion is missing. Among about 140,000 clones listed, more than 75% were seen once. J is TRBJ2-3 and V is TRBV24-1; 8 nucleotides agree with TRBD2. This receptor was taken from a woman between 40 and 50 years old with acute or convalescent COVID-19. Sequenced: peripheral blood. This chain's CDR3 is CATSDSSGSTDTQYF. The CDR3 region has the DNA TGTGCCACCAGTGATTCTAGCGGGAGCACAGATACGCAGTATTTT.